One and the same sample provided the 27 T cell receptor beta chains below, sequenced in a study of T cell repertoires in cytomegalovirus infection. TCRdb itself ran the reads through MiXCR, one entry per CDR3 protein. The table includes fewer than 250,000 distinct CDR3 sequences, 9% to 15% detected once. The sample was PBMCs. All receptors come from a human donor in good health (CMV status not recorded). Some clones in this sample may be carry-over from other donors' samples.

This clonotype was observed at least ten times. The chain links TRBV6-5 to TRBJ2-7; 8 bases fit TRBD1. Germline CDR1 and CDR2: MNHEY and SVGAGI. V shed 2 bases, J shed 4 bases, and the junction held 4 bases outside the gene matches. The CDR3 extends over 14 amino acids. The CDR3 region has the DNA TGTGCCAGCAGTTACCGACAGGGGCCTTACGAGCAGTACTTC. Protein product: CASSYRQGPYEQYF.

This clonotype has a handful of counts. The chain recombines TRBV10-3 with TRBJ2-5; D is uncertain. Germline V gene sequence: CDR1 ENHRY, CDR2 SYGVKD. The CDR3 totals 13 residues. Trimming removed 4 bases at V and 4 bases at J, with 10 bases between. The CDR3 DNA sequence: TGTGCCATCAGTGCTTGGGCAGCAGAGACCCAGTACTTC. This encodes CAISAWAAETQYF.

Details on this clonotype: A single base separates this from a much larger clone, so it may be a read error. This sequence joins TRBV27 and TRBJ2-7; weak D call: TRBD2 (6 bases). This CDR3 is 15 amino acids long. Trimming pared 6 bases from V and 5 bases from J, leaving 20 bases between. The germline V gene has CDR1 MNHEY and CDR2 SMNVEV (reference sequence). In DNA form, the CDR3 reads TGTGCCAGCAGCCGCGACATGGTCGTAGCGGACGAGCAGTACTTC. It codes for CASSRDMVVADEQYF.

This clonotype was detected many times. The V call is TRBV7-2, the J call TRBJ2-7, with D tentatively TRBD1 (5 bases). V was trimmed by 4 bases and J by 4 bases, leaving 20 bases between them. This CDR3 spans 16 amino acids. Germline V lookup: CDR1 SGHTA, CDR2 FQGNSA. The CDR3 DNA is TGTGCCAGCAGCTGGACCCCAGACAGTCCCTCATACGAGCAGTACTTC. It codes for CASSWTPDSPSYEQYF.

This chain connects TRBV11-2 to TRBJ2-5; D call uncertain. The ends were cut back, 8 bases at V and 4 bases at J, with 11 bases in the middle. CDR1 SGHAT and CDR2 FQNNGV come from the germline V gene. There are 12 residues in the CDR3. DNA of the CDR3: TGTGCCAGCCGCCTTCTTGGAGAGACCCAGTACTTC. Protein sequence: CASRLLGETQYF. Complete variable domain (other parts from reference TRBV11-2 and TRBJ2-5): EAGVAQSPRYKIIEKRQSVAFWCNPISGHATLYWYQQILGQGPKLLIQFQNNGVVDDSQLPKDRFSAERLKGVDSTLKIQPAKLEDSAVYLCASRLLGETQYFGPGTRLLVL.

There are a few counts of this clonotype. The chain combines TRBV18 with TRBJ1-5; D might be TRBD1 (6 bases). This CDR3 spans 14 amino acids. Germline CDR1 is KGHSH and CDR2 is LQKENI. V gave up 6 bases and J gave up 2 bases, with 11 bases separating them. The CDR3 sequence: CASSRGDGNQPQHF. DNA of the CDR3: TGTGCCAGCTCTAGGGGGGATGGCAATCAGCCCCAGCATTTT.

This clonotype appeared many times. The rearrangement links TRBV28 to TRBJ1-5; no firm D call. The CDR3 is 13 amino acids. From germline, CDR1 is MDHEN and CDR2 SYDVKM. V was shortened by 5 bases and J by 6 bases, with 11 bases between the two germline ends. The DNA for the CDR3 is TGTGCCAGCAGTCTCCGGGGTGGTCAGCCCCAGCATTTT. Translation gives CASSLRGGQPQHF. The entire variable domain, with the rest obtained from reference TRBV28 and TRBJ1-5, is as follows: DVKVTQSSRYLVKRTGEKVFLECVQDMDHENMFWYRQDPGLGLRLIYFSYDVKMKEKGDIPEGYSVSREKKERFSLILESASTNQTSMYLCASSLRGGQPQHFGDGTRLSIL.

This clonotype was recorded at least ten times. The CDR3 region has the DNA TGTGCCAGCAGCCGACTCAGTTCACCCCTCCACTTT. It translates to CASSRLSSPLHF. The V call is TRBV6-1, the J call TRBJ1-6, with D hard to call. V lost 6 bases to trimming and J lost 9 bases, with 9 bases between them. The germline V gene encodes CDR1 MNHNS and CDR2 SASEGT. CDR3 size: 12 residues.

This clonotype has a count of ten or more. The chain has TRBV28 and TRBJ2-7; TRBD1 matches 7 bases. Germline CDR1 MDHEN, CDR2 SYDVKM. The CDR3 contains 13 residues. V lost 4 bases, J lost 6 bases, and 6 bases stayed unmatched. The CDR3 DNA reads as TGTGCCAGCAGTTACAGGGGATCCGGCGAGCAGTACTTC. Translated, it gives CASSYRGSGEQYF.

This clonotype was observed a handful of times. The CDR3 region has the DNA TGCGCCAGCAGCCAAGGGCCAGGGAGCAATCAGCCCCAGCATTTT. Translated: CASSQGPGSNQPQHF. V usage is TRBV4-3 and J usage is TRBJ1-5, with D possibly matching TRBD1 (5 bases). This CDR3 comprises 15 residues. In germline, CDR1 is LGHNA, CDR2 YSLEER. The ends were cut back, 1 base at V and 1 base at J, with 8 bases in the middle.

This clonotype was seen at least ten times. J is TRBJ2-3 and V is TRBV28, with 11 bases lining up with TRBD2. The CDR3 runs 16 residues. Germline assignment: CDR1 MDHEN and CDR2 SYDVKM. V lost 4 bases and J lost 6; bases outside the gene matches: 9. CDR3 loop: CASSSLLAGEGDTQYF. CDR3 in DNA: TGTGCCAGCAGTTCCCTACTAGCGGGAGAGGGCGATACGCAGTATTTT.

In its sample, this clonotype was seen many times. The gene calls are TRBV6-6 and TRBJ2-3, with 8 bases aligning to TRBD2. The CDR3 has 15 residues. The trim removed 6 bases at V and 4 bases at J, leaving 9 bases unmatched. Germline CDR1 is MNHNY and CDR2 is SVGAGI (reference sequence). CDR3 residues: CASRGASGRPDTQYF. The CDR3 bases are TGTGCCAGCAGGGGAGCTAGCGGGCGGCCAGATACGCAGTATTTT.

This clonotype was picked up many times. The chain links TRBV7-2 to TRBJ1-5; TRBD1 is a possible D gene (6 bases). The CDR3 is made up of 13 amino acids. From germline, CDR1 is SGHTA and CDR2 FQGNSA. Trimming shortened V by 3 bases and J by 4 bases, and 7 bases separated the two germline ends. CDR3 sequence: CASSFDRNQPQHF. The CDR3, as DNA: TGTGCCAGCAGCTTTGACAGGAATCAGCCCCAGCATTTT. The full variable domain, its missing parts supplied by reference TRBV7-2 and TRBJ1-5, is GAGVSQSPSNKVTEKGKDVELRCDPISGHTALYWYRQSLGQGLEFLIYFQGNSAPDKSGLPSDRFSAERTGGSVSTLTIQRTQQEDSAVYLCASSFDRNQPQHFGDGTRLSIL.

This clonotype appeared many times. The chain recombines TRBV7-2 with TRBJ1-1; D uncertain. The V gene's germline CDR1 is SGHTA and CDR2 FQGNSA. The CDR3 covers 15 residues. The V and J ends lost 1 base and 0 bases respectively, with 9 bases between them. CDR3 sequence reads: CASSLERAVNTEAFF. The CDR3 bases are TGTGCCAGCAGCTTAGAGAGGGCGGTGAACACTGAAGCTTTCTTT.

Many counts were recorded for this clonotype. The gene calls are TRBV6-1 and TRBJ2-1; 9 positions match TRBD2. V dropped 5 bases and J dropped 1; count of bases not matched to a gene: 6. Germline values: CDR1 MNHNS, CDR2 SASEGT. This CDR3 is built from 16 residues. The CDR3 region is CASSFARGGSYNEQFF. The DNA for the CDR3 is TGTGCCAGCAGTTTTGCGCGGGGGGGGTCCTACAATGAGCAGTTCTTC.

This chain links TRBV7-3 with TRBJ2-6; D perhaps matches TRBD1 (6 bases). The ends were cut back, 5 bases at V and 0 bases at J, with 11 bases in the middle. The CDR3 is 16 residues long. Germline V CDR1 and CDR2: SGHTA, FQGTGA. CDR3 DNA: TGTGCCAGCAGCCCTAAAGGGGGCTCTGGGGCCAACGTCCTGACTTTC. Its protein product is CASSPKGGSGANVLTF.

The genes are TRBV9 and TRBJ2-2, with 9 bases lining up with TRBD1. Per the germline V gene, CDR1 is SGDLS and CDR2 is YYNGEE. This CDR3 contains 17 residues. V lost 0 bases, J lost 3 bases, and 6 bases stayed unmatched. CDR3 sequence reads: CASSVGVQGAYTGELFF. The CDR3 coding sequence is TGTGCCAGCAGCGTAGGGGTACAGGGGGCCTACACCGGGGAGCTGTTTTTT.

This chain links TRBV11-2 with TRBJ2-1; D remains ambiguous. Germline V gene data show CDR1 as SGHAT and CDR2 as FQNNGV. V shed 5 bases and J shed 6 bases, with 5 bases lying between them. CDR3 length: 11 amino acids. CDR3 DNA sequence: TGTGCCAGCAGCACCGTCAATGAGCAGTTCTTC. It translates to CASSTVNEQFF.

Ten or more counts support this clonotype. J is TRBJ2-2 and V is TRBV6-5; 8 bases map to TRBD2. The V and J ends lost 0 bases and 4 bases, in that order; junction bases with no gene match: 4. This CDR3 has 16 residues. Germline-derived CDR1 and CDR2 are MNHEY and SVGAGI. This CDR3 reads CASSYSGLAGTGELFF. CDR3 sequence (DNA): TGTGCCAGCAGTTACTCGGGCCTAGCGGGCACCGGGGAGCTGTTTTTT.

Ten or more counts support this clonotype. This rearrangement joins TRBV7-6 to TRBJ1-1; D is unresolved. Germline V gene data show CDR1 as SGHVS and CDR2 as FNYEAQ. V was trimmed by 4 bases and J by 0 bases, leaving 9 bases between them. This CDR3 contains 14 residues. The CDR3 is CASSSAVMNTEAFF. The CDR3 nucleotides read TGTGCCAGCAGCTCCGCGGTCATGAACACTGAAGCTTTCTTT.

This clonotype was detected ten times or more. This chain joins TRBV7-2 and TRBJ2-4; 11 bases align to TRBD1. This CDR3 has 17 residues. The germline V gene encodes CDR1 SGHTA and CDR2 FQGNSA. J lost 1 base, V lost 7 bases, and 9 bases had no gene match. The CDR3 loop reads CASTIPGQGEAKNIQYF. CDR3 nucleotides: TGTGCCAGCACCATCCCGGGACAGGGGGAGGCCAAAAACATTCAGTACTTC.

This clonotype was counted only a few times. The chain is built from TRBV29-1 and TRBJ1-3; D is ambiguous. Trimming left V 3 bases short and J 0 bases short, with 9 bases between. Germline lookup yields CDR1 SQVTM and CDR2 ANQGSEA. The CDR3 sequence is 14 residues long. The CDR3 region has the DNA TGCAGCGTTGATGAACTGAGCTCTGGAAACACCATATATTTT. Residues: CSVDELSSGNTIYF.

This clonotype was detected only once. A much larger clone lies a single base off, so this may be a read error. The chain recombines TRBV7-2 with TRBJ2-5; possibly TRBD2 for D (5 bases). The germline V gene has CDR1 SGHTA and CDR2 FQGNSA. The CDR3 runs to 14 residues. CDR3 sequence reads: CANSLPRGQETQYF. CDR3 sequence (DNA): TGTGCCAACAGCCTTCCCCGGGGACAAGAGACCCAGTACTTC. The full variable domain, with the rest looked up from reference TRBV7-2 and TRBJ2-5, is GAGVSQSPSNKVTEKGKDVELRCDPISGHTALYWYRQSLGQGLEFLIYFQGNSAPDKSGLPSDRFSAERTGGSVSTLTIQRTQQEDSAVYLCANSLPRGQETQYFGPGTRLLVL.

The gene calls are TRBV6-2 or TRBV6-3 and TRBJ2-5; D could derive from TRBD1 or TRBD2 (5 bases each). Trimming removed 10 bases from V and 1 base from J, with 19 bases in between. The CDR3 has 15 residues. CDR1 is MNHEY and CDR2 is SVGEGT in the germline V gene. The CDR3 coding sequence is TGTGCCACCGGGGACGATAGTGACTTCCAAGAGACCCAGTACTTC. Amino acids: CATGDDSDFQETQYF.

In this sample, this clonotype turned up many times. The chain recombines TRBV7-2 with TRBJ1-5; 9 nucleotides align to TRBD1. V gave up 4 bases and J gave up 7 bases; unmatched junction bases: 11. This CDR3 has 16 residues. CDR1 is SGHTA, CDR2 FQGNSA, per germline. This CDR3 is CASSSRTGEVGQPQHF. The CDR3 DNA is TGTGCCAGCAGCTCCAGGACAGGGGAGGTAGGGCAGCCCCAGCATTTT.

This clonotype has ten or more counts. The chain is built from TRBV19 and TRBJ1-6; 10 nucleotides match TRBD1. This CDR3 has 17 residues. V dropped 6 bases and J dropped 8; count of bases not matched to a gene: 13. Germline CDR1 reads LNHDA; CDR2 reads SQIVND (reference sequence). CDR3 sequence: CASSLLGGGTGDSPLHF. The CDR3 region has the DNA TGTGCCAGTAGCCTTTTAGGTGGCGGGACAGGGGATTCACCCCTCCACTTT.

This clonotype was detected ten times or more. The rearrangement links TRBV28 to TRBJ1-6; 8 nucleotides line up with TRBD1. This CDR3 has 13 amino acids. Germline CDR1 is MDHEN and CDR2 is SYDVKM. J lost 8 bases, V lost 8 bases, and 5 bases had no gene match. Written as DNA, the CDR3 is TGTGCCAGCCGGACAGGGTTTTATTCACCCCTCCACTTT. Residues: CASRTGFYSPLHF. The full variable domain, its missing parts supplied by reference TRBV28 and TRBJ1-6, is DVKVTQSSRYLVKRTGEKVFLECVQDMDHENMFWYRQDPGLGLRLIYFSYDVKMKEKGDIPEGYSVSREKKERFSLILESASTNQTSMYLCASRTGFYSPLHFGNGTRLTVT.